This T cell receptor (beta chain) was observed in a study of Graves' ophthalmopathy and Graves' hyperthyroidism. On this clonotype itself: A clone one base away is much larger, so this may be a read error.

Using RNA transcripts, the TCR beta CDR3 regions were amplified. Following a first-round RT-PCR that used HTBI primers, a second-round multiplex PCR was carried out. TCRdb recomputed calls from the multiplex PCR reads with MiXCR, one row per CDR3 protein. The sample contains about 1.2 million distinct CDR3 sequences, 35% to 45% of which appear only once. Germline V gives CDR1 SEHNR, CDR2 FQNEAQ (reference sequence). The CDR3 covers 15 residues. The receptor was derived from an adult man with Graves' hyperthyroidism. This chain uses TRBV7-9 with TRBJ1-1, with D possibly being TRBD1 (5 bases). The sample was peripheral blood or thyroid tissue (not recorded which). CDR3 region: CASSQDPGNEPEAFF. DNA of the CDR3: TGCGCCAGCAGCCAAGATCCAGGGAACGAGCCTGAAGCTTTCTTT.